A selection of T cell receptor beta chains follows, all from one sample in a study of T cells in Graves' hyperthyroidism and ophthalmopathy. One entry per CDR3 protein, called by TCRdb with MiXCR from the multiplex PCR reads. The sample holds around 380,000 distinct CDR3 sequences, approximately 12% seen once. Sequencing input: blood. These receptors originate from a man younger than 40 with Graves' hyperthyroidism that later progressed to Graves' ophthalmopathy. CDR3s include the opening cysteine and the closing phenylalanine or tryptophan. The D gene is left open where the match is weak. For some rows the clone size is stated as once, few or many, or as a class when expanded; others skip it.

J gene: TRBJ2-3
clone size: once
V gene: TRBV6-2/TRBV6-3
D gene: .
CDR3 protein: CASSQTSTDTQYF
CDR3 DNA: TGTGCCAGCAGCCAAACAAGCACAGATACGCAGTATTTT

J gene: TRBJ2-3
clone size: .
V gene: TRBV19
D gene: TRBD2
CDR3 protein: CASSPRTSTATDTQYF
CDR3 DNA: TGTGCCAGTAGTCCTAGGACTAGCACGGCAACAGATACGCAGTATTTT

J gene: TRBJ1-2
clone size: many
V gene: TRBV18
D gene: .
CDR3 protein: CASSPPTRDDGYTF
CDR3 DNA: TGTGCCAGCTCACCACCAACGAGGGACGATGGCTACACCTTC

J gene: TRBJ1-5
clone size: few
V gene: TRBV27
D gene: .
CDR3 protein: CASSLLGAGVGQPQHF
CDR3 DNA: TGTGCCAGCAGTTTACTCGGGGCAGGGGTGGGGCAGCCCCAGCATTTT

J gene: TRBJ2-7
clone size: .
V gene: TRBV7-9
D gene: .
CDR3 protein: CASGAHPYEQYF
CDR3 DNA: TGTGCCAGCGGAGCTCACCCCTACGAGCAGTACTTC

J gene: TRBJ2-4
clone size: many
V gene: TRBV10-3
D gene: .
CDR3 protein: CAISEGGQAKNIQYF
CDR3 DNA: TGTGCCATCAGCGAGGGGGGACAGGCCAAAAACATTCAGTACTTC

J gene: TRBJ2-7
clone size: .
V gene: TRBV6-2/TRBV6-3
D gene: TRBD1
CDR3 protein: CASSGILQGATSYEQYF
CDR3 DNA: TGTGCCAGCAGCGGAATACTACAGGGGGCCACCTCCTACGAGCAGTACTTC

J gene: TRBJ1-1
clone size: .
V gene: TRBV30
D gene: .
CDR3 protein: CAWSVNGLRNTEAFF
CDR3 DNA: TGTGCCTGGAGTGTCAATGGCCTTCGGAACACTGAAGCTTTCTTT

J gene: TRBJ2-1
clone size: few
V gene: TRBV20-1
D gene: .
CDR3 protein: CSAHRQTPGNNEQFF
CDR3 DNA: TGCAGTGCTCACAGACAGACCCCGGGAAACAATGAGCAGTTCTTC

J gene: TRBJ1-2
clone size: .
V gene: TRBV28
D gene: .
CDR3 protein: CASRRDVSGYTF
CDR3 DNA: TGTGCCAGCAGGCGGGACGTCTCTGGCTACACCTTC

J gene: TRBJ2-5
clone size: many
V gene: TRBV13
D gene: .
CDR3 protein: CASSLVGAVEETQYF
CDR3 DNA: TGTGCCAGCAGCTTAGTGGGGGCAGTGGAAGAGACCCAGTACTTC

J gene: TRBJ2-3
clone size: .
V gene: TRBV6-1
D gene: TRBD2
CDR3 protein: CASSRSGGNTDTQYF
CDR3 DNA: TGTGCCAGCAGTCGTAGCGGGGGGAACACAGATACGCAGTATTTT

J gene: TRBJ2-7
clone size: .
V gene: TRBV4-2
D gene: .
CDR3 protein: CASSQDMGGGDISYEQYF
CDR3 DNA: TGTGCCAGCAGCCAAGATATGGGGGGAGGGGACATCTCCTACGAGCAGTACTTC

J gene: TRBJ2-7
clone size: few
V gene: TRBV29-1
D gene: .
CDR3 protein: CSVFGARAYEQYF
CDR3 DNA: TGCAGCGTTTTTGGCGCCAGGGCCTACGAGCAGTACTTC

J gene: TRBJ1-2
clone size: many
V gene: TRBV6-1
D gene: .
CDR3 protein: CASSYPGQAQGGYTF
CDR3 DNA: TGTGCCAGCAGTTACCCGGGGCAGGCCCAAGGCGGCTACACCTTC

J gene: TRBJ1-1
clone size: many
V gene: TRBV15
D gene: .
CDR3 protein: CATSREVTGEAEAFF
CDR3 DNA: TGTGCCACCAGCAGAGAGGTCACGGGGGAGGCTGAAGCTTTCTTT

J gene: TRBJ1-2
clone size: many
V gene: TRBV5-6
D gene: .
CDR3 protein: CASSLGRAWGYTF
CDR3 DNA: TGTGCCAGCAGCTTGGGCAGGGCTTGGGGCTACACCTTC

J gene: TRBJ1-5
clone size: few
V gene: TRBV19
D gene: .
CDR3 protein: CASSMWGSNQPQHF
CDR3 DNA: TGTGCCAGTAGTATGTGGGGTAGCAATCAGCCCCAGCATTTT

J gene: TRBJ1-5
clone size: many
V gene: TRBV18
D gene: .
CDR3 protein: CASSPLQENQPQHF
CDR3 DNA: TGTGCCAGCTCACCATTACAGGAGAATCAGCCCCAGCATTTT

J gene: TRBJ1-5
clone size: many
V gene: TRBV6-1
D gene: .
CDR3 protein: CASSELSRNSNQPQHF
CDR3 DNA: TGTGCCAGCAGTGAACTGAGCCGAAATAGCAATCAGCCCCAGCATTTT

J gene: TRBJ2-2
clone size: .
V gene: TRBV3-1
D gene: .
CDR3 protein: CASSQGPAVNTGELFF
CDR3 DNA: TGTGCCAGCAGCCAAGGTCCAGCAGTAAACACCGGGGAGCTGTTTTTT

J gene: TRBJ2-3
clone size: many
V gene: TRBV2
D gene: TRBD2
CDR3 protein: CASIQRGFTDTQYF
CDR3 DNA: TGTGCCAGCATCCAGCGGGGTTTCACAGATACGCAGTATTTT

J gene: TRBJ1-1
clone size: many
V gene: TRBV5-1
D gene: .
CDR3 protein: CASSLASSGSTEAFF
CDR3 DNA: TGCGCCAGCAGCTTGGCCAGCTCCGGTAGCACTGAAGCTTTCTTT

J gene: TRBJ2-5
clone size: many
V gene: TRBV28
D gene: .
CDR3 protein: CASSWGTGKTQYF
CDR3 DNA: TGTGCCAGCAGTTGGGGTACAGGGAAGACCCAGTACTTC

J gene: TRBJ1-4
clone size: .
V gene: TRBV7-8
D gene: .
CDR3 protein: CASSLDRDEKLFF
CDR3 DNA: TGTGCCAGCAGCTTAGACCGAGATGAAAAACTGTTTTTT

J gene: TRBJ1-2
clone size: few
V gene: TRBV3-1
D gene: .
CDR3 protein: CASSPAGATSNYGYTF
CDR3 DNA: TGTGCCAGCAGCCCGGCAGGGGCGACATCTAACTATGGCTACACCTTC

J gene: TRBJ2-3
clone size: .
V gene: TRBV4-1
D gene: TRBD1
CDR3 protein: CASSQGWTGGYTDTQYF
CDR3 DNA: TGCGCCAGCAGCCAAGGGTGGACAGGGGGGTACACAGATACGCAGTATTTT

J gene: TRBJ1-3
clone size: many
V gene: TRBV2
D gene: .
CDR3 protein: CASSGVSGNTIYF
CDR3 DNA: TGTGCCAGCTCGGGGGTTTCTGGAAACACCATATATTTT

J gene: TRBJ1-1
clone size: many
V gene: TRBV19
D gene: TRBD1
CDR3 protein: CASSTQDRGREAFF
CDR3 DNA: TGTGCCAGTAGTACTCAGGACAGGGGGCGTGAAGCTTTCTTT

J gene: TRBJ2-5
clone size: many
V gene: TRBV7-9
D gene: TRBD1
CDR3 protein: CASSSWTGRQETQYF
CDR3 DNA: TGTGCCAGCAGCTCATGGACAGGGAGACAAGAGACCCAGTACTTC

J gene: TRBJ2-7
clone size: many
V gene: TRBV20-1
D gene: .
CDR3 protein: CSARKPASTYEQYF
CDR3 DNA: TGCAGTGCTAGAAAACCGGCATCTACTTACGAGCAGTACTTC

J gene: TRBJ2-2
clone size: .
V gene: TRBV7-9
D gene: .
CDR3 protein: CASSLDGGRLFF
CDR3 DNA: TGTGCCAGCAGCTTAGATGGGGGACGACTGTTTTTT

J gene: TRBJ2-3
clone size: .
V gene: TRBV6-1
D gene: TRBD1
CDR3 protein: CASSSGQGLTQYF
CDR3 DNA: TGTGCCAGCAGTTCGGGACAGGGGCTTACGCAGTATTTT

J gene: TRBJ2-7
clone size: once
V gene: TRBV7-8
D gene: .
CDR3 protein: CASSQLRINGGHEQYF
CDR3 DNA: TGTGCCAGCAGCCAACTCCGAATAAACGGGGGCCACGAGCAGTACTTC

J gene: TRBJ1-3
clone size: few
V gene: TRBV12-3/TRBV12-4
D gene: TRBD1
CDR3 protein: CASSFWDRGRSGNTIYF
CDR3 DNA: TGTGCCAGCAGTTTTTGGGACAGGGGGCGCTCAGGAAACACCATATATTTT